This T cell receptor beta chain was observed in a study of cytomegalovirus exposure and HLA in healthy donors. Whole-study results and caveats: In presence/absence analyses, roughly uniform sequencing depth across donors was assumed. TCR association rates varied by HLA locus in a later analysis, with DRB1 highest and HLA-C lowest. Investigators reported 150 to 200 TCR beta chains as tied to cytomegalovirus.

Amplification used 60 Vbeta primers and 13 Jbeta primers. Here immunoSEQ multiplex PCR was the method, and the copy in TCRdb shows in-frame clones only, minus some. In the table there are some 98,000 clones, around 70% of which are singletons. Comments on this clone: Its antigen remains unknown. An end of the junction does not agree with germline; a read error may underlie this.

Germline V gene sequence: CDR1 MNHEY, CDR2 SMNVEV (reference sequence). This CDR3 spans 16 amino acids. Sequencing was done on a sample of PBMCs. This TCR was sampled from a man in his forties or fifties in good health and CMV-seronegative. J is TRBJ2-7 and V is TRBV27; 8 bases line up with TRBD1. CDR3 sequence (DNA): TGTGCCAGCAGTTTAACCCCCGGGACAGGAGCATACGAGCAGCACTTC. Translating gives CASSLTPGTGAYEQHF.